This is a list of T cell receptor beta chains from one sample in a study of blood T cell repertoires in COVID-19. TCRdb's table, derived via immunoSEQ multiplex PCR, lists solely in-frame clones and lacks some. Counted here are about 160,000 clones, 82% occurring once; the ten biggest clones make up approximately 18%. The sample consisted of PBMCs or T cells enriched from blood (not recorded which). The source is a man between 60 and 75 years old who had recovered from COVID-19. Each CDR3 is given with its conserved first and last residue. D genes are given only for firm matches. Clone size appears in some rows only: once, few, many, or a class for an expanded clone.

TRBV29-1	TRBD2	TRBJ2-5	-	CSVEGGGQETQYF	TGCAGCGTTGAGGGCGGGGGCCAAGAGACCCAGTACTTC
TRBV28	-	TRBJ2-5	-	CASSNLVSDINLETQYF	TGTGCCAGCAGCAATCTAGTTTCGGATATCAATTTGGAGACCCAGTACTTC
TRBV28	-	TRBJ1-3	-	CASRLTGSTIYF	TGTGCCAGCAGACTTACGGGTTCCACCATATATTTT
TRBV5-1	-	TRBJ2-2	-	CASSFGGDGAGELFF	TGCGCCAGCAGCTTCGGCGGGGACGGGGCCGGGGAGCTGTTTTTT
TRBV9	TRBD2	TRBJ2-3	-	CASSVRTSGSTDTQYF	TGTGCCAGCAGCGTTCGGACTAGCGGGTCGACAGATACGCAGTATTTT
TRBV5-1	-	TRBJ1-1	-	CASSLEGATEAFF	TGCGCCAGCAGCTTGGAGGGAGCCACTGAAGCTTTCTTT
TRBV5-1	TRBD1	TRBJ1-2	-	CASSFLAGGNYGYTF	TGCGCCAGCAGCTTCCTCGCAGGGGGGAACTATGGCTACACCTTC
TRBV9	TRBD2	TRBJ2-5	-	CASSTSPLANQETQYF	TGTGCCAGCAGCACCTCGCCACTAGCGAACCAAGAGACCCAGTACTTC
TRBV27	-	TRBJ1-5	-	CASRLGGSGNQPQHF	TGTGCCAGCAGGCTGGGGGGATCGGGCAATCAGCCCCAGCATTTT
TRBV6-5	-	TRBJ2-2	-	CASRMSGKTGELFF	TGTGCCAGCCGTATGTCAGGGAAGACCGGGGAGCTGTTTTTT
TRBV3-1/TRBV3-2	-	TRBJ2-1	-	CASSEDKTRPGYNEQFF	TGTGCCAGCAGCGAAGACAAGACTAGGCCGGGCTACAATGAGCAGTTCTTC
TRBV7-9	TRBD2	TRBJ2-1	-	CASRQLAGGPYNEQFF	TGTGCCAGCAGGCAACTAGCGGGGGGGCCGTACAATGAGCAGTTCTTC
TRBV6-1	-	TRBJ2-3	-	CASSETPSTPTDTQYF	TGTGCCAGCAGTGAAACCCCCAGTACCCCGACAGATACGCAGTATTTT
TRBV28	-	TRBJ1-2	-	CASSLQAGDYGYTF	TGTGCCAGCAGCCTACAAGCAGGGGACTATGGCTACACCTTC
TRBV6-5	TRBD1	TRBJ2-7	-	CASSQRQGKYEQYF	TGTGCCAGCAGTCAACGACAGGGGAAATACGAGCAGTACTTC
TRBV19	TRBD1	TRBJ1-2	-	CASYPLGQGAGGYTF	TGTGCCAGTTATCCCCTCGGACAGGGGGCAGGTGGCTACACCTTC
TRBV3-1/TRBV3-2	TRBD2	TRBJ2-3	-	CASSLGLAGTDTQYF	TGTGCCAGCAGTCTTGGACTAGCGGGGACAGATACGCAGTATTTT
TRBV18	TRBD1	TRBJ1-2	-	CASSADRDGYTF	TGTGCCAGCTCAGCGGACAGGGATGGCTACACCTTC
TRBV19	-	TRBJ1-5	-	CASSIGLGGRGQPQHF	TGTGCCAGTAGTATTGGGCTAGGGGGTAGGGGTCAGCCCCAGCATTTT
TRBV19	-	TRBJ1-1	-	CATSGGRGTEAFF	TGTGCCACCTCGGGGGGGCGAGGCACTGAAGCTTTCTTT
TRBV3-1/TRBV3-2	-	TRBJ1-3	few	CASSLGRGLSGNTIYF	TGTGCCAGCAGCCTGGGGCGGGGTCTCTCTGGAAACACCATATATTTT